The table lists the clone carrying this TCR beta chain with a count of one. Its antigen remains unknown. Naive CD8 cells lacked CD45RO, underwent positive selection for CCR7 and left out terminally differentiated effector memory CD45RA+ cells. The data are from a study of shared clonotypes between healthy human individuals. Overall study results and limits: The four-donor shared clonotypes exceeded non-shared clonotypes in generation probability, with non-shared ones scoring lower. Relative to memory subsets, naive subsets generally showed larger estimated richness. With a handful of donors compared, around 5% of naive CD4 clonotypes were shared.

Germline lookup yields CDR1 MGHRA and CDR2 YSYEKL. CDR3 size: 15 residues. After removal of 1 base from V and 4 bases from J, the junction contained 7 bases not matched to a gene. Original methodology: Filtering was not the same, since immunoSEQ gave junction-only sequences without quality scores. Assay used: immunoSEQ multiplex PCR; TCRdb lists only in-frame clones, some missing. D and trimming come from the DNA, and the V and J calls and clone size come from that table. The sample yields approximately 600,000 clones, about 95% seen once. The chain joins TRBV4-1 to TRBJ2-7, with TRBD2 identical over 7 bases. The sequence was collected from a woman aged 25-40 years in good health. The sample was naive CD8+ T cells sorted from blood. The CDR3 nucleotides are TGCGCCAGCAGCCAAGGTTTTTCTAGCGGTTACGAGCAGTACTTC. This encodes CASSQGFSSGYEQYF.